Sequencing of this T cell receptor (beta chain) was carried out in a study of T cells in women clearing cervical HPV infection. TCRdb keeps only in-frame clones here, not all; method: immunoSEQ multiplex PCR. This sample contains 35,000 to 50,000 clones. Per the germline V gene, CDR1 is GTSNPN and CDR2 is SVGIG (reference sequence). This CDR3 is 13 amino acids long. Trimming removed 2 bases at V and 6 bases at J, with 11 bases between. Points on this clone: The CDR3 end is not reached by the read, which stops 3 residues before it; the germline J gene fills it in.

Sequenced: blood buffy coat. The chain carries TRBV30 and TRBJ1-5; D unresolved. The clonotype comes from a woman aged 18 to 69 with a cervical HPV16 infection that either progressed to CIN3+ or cleared (not recorded which). This CDR3 is CAWSSHSGQPQHF. The CDR3 DNA, read in part, is TGTGCCTGGAGTTCTCATTCGGGTCAGCCC.